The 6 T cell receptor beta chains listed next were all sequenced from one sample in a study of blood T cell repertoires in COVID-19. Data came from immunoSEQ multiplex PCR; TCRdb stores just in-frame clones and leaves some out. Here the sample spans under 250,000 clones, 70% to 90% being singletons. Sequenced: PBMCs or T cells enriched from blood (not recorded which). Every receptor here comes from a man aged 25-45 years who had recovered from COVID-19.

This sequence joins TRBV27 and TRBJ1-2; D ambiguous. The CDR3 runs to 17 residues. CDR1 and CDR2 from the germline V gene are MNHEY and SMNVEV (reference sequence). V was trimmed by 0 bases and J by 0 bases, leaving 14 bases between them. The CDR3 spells CASSLSGGALANYGYTF. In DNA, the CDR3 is TGTGCCAGCAGTTTATCCGGCGGCGCCCTGGCTAACTATGGCTACACCTTC.

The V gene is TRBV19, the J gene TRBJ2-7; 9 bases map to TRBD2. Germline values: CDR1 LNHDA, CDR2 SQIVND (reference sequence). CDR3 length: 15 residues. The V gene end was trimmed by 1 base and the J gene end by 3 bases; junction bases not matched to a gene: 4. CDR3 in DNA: TGTGCCAGTAGTATAGTAATTAGCGGGAGCTACGAGCAGTACTTC. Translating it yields CASSIVISGSYEQYF.

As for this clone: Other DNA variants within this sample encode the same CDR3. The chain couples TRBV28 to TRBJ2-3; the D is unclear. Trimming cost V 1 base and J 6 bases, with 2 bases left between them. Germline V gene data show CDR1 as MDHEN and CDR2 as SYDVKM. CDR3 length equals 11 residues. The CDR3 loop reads CASSLSDTQYF. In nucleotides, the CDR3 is TGTGCCAGCAGTTTATCGGATACGCAGTATTTT.

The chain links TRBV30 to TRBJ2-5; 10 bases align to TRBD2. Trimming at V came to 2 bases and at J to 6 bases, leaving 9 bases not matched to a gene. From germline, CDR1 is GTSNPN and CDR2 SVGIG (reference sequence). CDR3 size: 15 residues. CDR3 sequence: CAWSSASGSEKTQYF. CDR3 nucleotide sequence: TGTGCCTGGAGTTCGGCTAGCGGGAGTGAAAAGACCCAGTACTTC.

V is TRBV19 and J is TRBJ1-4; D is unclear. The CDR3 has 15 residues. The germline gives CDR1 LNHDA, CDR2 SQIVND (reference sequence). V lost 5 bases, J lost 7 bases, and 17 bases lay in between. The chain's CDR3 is CASSGTGISSEKLFF. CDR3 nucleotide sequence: TGTGCCAGTAGTGGAACCGGGATATCTAGTGAAAAACTGTTTTTT. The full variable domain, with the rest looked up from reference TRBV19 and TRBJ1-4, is DGGITQSPKYLFRKEGQNVTLSCEQNLNHDAMYWYRQDPGQGLRLIYYSQIVNDFQKGDIAEGYSVSREKKESFPLTVTSAQKNPTAFYLCASSGTGISSEKLFFGSGTQLSVL.

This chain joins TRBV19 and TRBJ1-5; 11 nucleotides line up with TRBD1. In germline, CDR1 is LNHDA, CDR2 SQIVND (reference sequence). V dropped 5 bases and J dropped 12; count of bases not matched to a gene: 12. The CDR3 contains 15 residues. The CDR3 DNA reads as TGTGCCAGTAGTGAGGGGACAGGGGGAACGAAGGGCCAGCATTTT. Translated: CASSEGTGGTKGQHF.